This T cell receptor beta chain was observed in a study of cytomegalovirus exposure and HLA in healthy donors. Turning to the study itself: In a previous analysis, approximately 110 million unique TCR beta sequences were found from 170 million or so T cells.

Primers: 60 Vbeta forward and 13 Jbeta reverse. Profiled with immunoSEQ multiplex PCR; TCRdb holds only in-frame clones, not every one. Here the sample spans about 150,000 clones, approximately 80% being singletons. The sequencing input was PBMCs. The origin of this receptor is a man aged 18 to 30 in good health and CMV-seronegative.

CDR3 protein: CASSPKFGLASSSYNEQFF. In DNA form, the CDR3 reads TGCGCCAGCAGCCCCAAATTCGGACTAGCGTCGAGCTCCTACAATGAGCAGTTCTTC. This sequence joins TRBV5-1 and TRBJ2-1; TRBD2 matches 9 bases. J was trimmed by 0 bases and V by 4 bases; bases with no gene match: 14. Per germline, CDR1 SGHRS and CDR2 YFSETQ. The CDR3 contains 19 residues.